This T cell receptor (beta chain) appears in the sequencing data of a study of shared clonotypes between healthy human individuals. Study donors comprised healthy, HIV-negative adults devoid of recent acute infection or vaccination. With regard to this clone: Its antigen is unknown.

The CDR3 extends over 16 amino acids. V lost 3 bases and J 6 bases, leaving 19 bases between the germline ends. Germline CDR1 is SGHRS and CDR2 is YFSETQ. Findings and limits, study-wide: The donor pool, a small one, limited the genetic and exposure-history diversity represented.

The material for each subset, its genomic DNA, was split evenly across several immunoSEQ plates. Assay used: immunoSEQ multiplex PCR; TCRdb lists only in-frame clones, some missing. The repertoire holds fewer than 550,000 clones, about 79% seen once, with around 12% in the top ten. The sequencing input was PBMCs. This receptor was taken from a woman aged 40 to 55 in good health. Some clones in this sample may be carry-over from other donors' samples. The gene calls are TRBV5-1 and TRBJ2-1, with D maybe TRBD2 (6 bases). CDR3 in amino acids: CASSSRTGFGSNEQFF. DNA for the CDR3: TGCGCCAGCAGCTCACGAACCGGATTCGGGAGCAATGAGCAGTTCTTC.